The clone carrying this TCR beta chain showed up just once. These data come from a study of OX40 agonist ivuxolimab in advanced cancers. The CDR3 consists of 15 residues. Germline CDR1 and CDR2: GTSNPN and SVGIG (reference sequence). Trimming took off 4 bases at V and 5 bases at J, with 19 bases between the two ends. Data came from immunoSEQ multiplex PCR; TCRdb stores just in-frame clones and leaves some out. The sample has about 76,000 clones, around nine tenths seen once. The rearrangement joins TRBV30 to TRBJ2-3; D perhaps matches TRBD1 (5 bases). This TCR came from an adult with an advanced solid tumor such as melanoma, head and neck, liver or kidney cancer. The specimen comprised CD4+ or CD8+ T cells sorted from blood, sampled in a trial of the OX40 agonist ivuxolimab. The CDR3 protein is CAWTLARVIEDTQYF. The CDR3 bases are TGTGCCTGGACCCTGGCCAGGGTTATAGAAGATACGCAGTATTTT. Complete variable domain (other parts from reference TRBV30 and TRBJ2-3): SQTIHQWPATLVQPVGSPLSLECTVEGTSNPNLYWYRQAAGRGLQLLFYSVGIGQISSEVPQNLSASRPQDRQFILSSKKLLLSDSGFYLCAWTLARVIEDTQYFGPGTRLTVL.